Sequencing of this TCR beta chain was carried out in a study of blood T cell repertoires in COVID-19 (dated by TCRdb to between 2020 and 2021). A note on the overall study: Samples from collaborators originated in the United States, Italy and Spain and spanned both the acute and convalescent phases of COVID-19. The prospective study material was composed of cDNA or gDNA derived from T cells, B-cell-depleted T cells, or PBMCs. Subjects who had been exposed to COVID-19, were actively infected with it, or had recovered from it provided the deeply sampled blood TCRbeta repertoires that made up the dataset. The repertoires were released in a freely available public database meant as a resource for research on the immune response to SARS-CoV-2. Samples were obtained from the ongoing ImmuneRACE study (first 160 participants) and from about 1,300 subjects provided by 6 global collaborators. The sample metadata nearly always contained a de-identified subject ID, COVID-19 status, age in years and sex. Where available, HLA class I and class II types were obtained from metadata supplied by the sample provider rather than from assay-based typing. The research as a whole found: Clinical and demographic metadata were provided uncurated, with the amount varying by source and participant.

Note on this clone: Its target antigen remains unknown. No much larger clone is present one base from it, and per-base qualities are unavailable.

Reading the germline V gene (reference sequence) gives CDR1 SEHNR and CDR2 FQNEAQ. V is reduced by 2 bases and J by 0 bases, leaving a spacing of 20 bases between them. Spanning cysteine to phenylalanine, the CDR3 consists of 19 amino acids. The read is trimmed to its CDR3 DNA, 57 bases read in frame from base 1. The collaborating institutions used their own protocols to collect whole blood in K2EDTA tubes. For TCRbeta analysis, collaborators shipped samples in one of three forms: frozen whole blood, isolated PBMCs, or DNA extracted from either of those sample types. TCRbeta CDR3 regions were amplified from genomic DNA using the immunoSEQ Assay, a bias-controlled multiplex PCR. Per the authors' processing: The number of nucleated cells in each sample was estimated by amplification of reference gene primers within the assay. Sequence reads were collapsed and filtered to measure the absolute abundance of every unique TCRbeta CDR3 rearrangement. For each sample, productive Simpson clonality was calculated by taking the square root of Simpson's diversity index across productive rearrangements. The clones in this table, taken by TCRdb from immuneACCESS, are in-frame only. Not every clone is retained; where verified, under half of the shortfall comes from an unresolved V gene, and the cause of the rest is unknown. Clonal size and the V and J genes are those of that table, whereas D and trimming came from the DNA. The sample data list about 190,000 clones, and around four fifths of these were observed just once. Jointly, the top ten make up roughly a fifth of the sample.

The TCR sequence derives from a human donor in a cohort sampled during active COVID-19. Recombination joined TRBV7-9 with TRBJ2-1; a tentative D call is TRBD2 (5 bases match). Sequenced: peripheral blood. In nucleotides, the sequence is TGTGCCAGCAGCTTACTACCCCGACTAATCGTTAGCTCCTACAATGAGCAGTTCTTC. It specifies CASSLLPRLIVSSYNEQFF. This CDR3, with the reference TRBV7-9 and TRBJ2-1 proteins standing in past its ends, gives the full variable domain DTGVSQNPRHKITKRGQNVTFRCDPISEHNRLYWYRQTLGQGPEFLTYFQNEAQLEKSRLLSDRFSAERPKGSFSTLEIQRTEQGDSAMYLCASSLLPRLIVSSYNEQFFGPGTRLTVL.